The clone carrying this T cell receptor beta chain appeared a few times. Its antigen is unknown. The source of the sample is a study of Tregs in tolerant kidney transplant recipients. Study-wide points: The most relevant donor-specific Treg TCRbeta repertoire apparently came from expansion with activated donor B cells.

This table comes from immunoSEQ multiplex PCR, and its TCRdb copy is limited to in-frame clones, with some not included. The sample includes some 250,000 clones, 65% to 85% of them seen just once. CD4+CD25+CD127- Tregs, CD4+CD25- non-Tregs, CD4 and CD8 cells were sorted. Germline trimming cut 5 bases from V and 4 bases from J; bases unmatched to any gene: 12. CDR3 length: 16 amino acids. The germline gives CDR1 LNHDA, CDR2 SQIVND (reference sequence). The origin of this receptor is a human donor in good health. This rearrangement joins TRBV19 to TRBJ1-2; 8 positions match TRBD1. The sequenced material came from CD4+ T cells from blood. CDR3 coding DNA: TGTGCCAGTAGTGTGTCCGGGACAGGTACTGGCTATGGCTACACCTTC. It encodes CASSVSGTGTGYGYTF.